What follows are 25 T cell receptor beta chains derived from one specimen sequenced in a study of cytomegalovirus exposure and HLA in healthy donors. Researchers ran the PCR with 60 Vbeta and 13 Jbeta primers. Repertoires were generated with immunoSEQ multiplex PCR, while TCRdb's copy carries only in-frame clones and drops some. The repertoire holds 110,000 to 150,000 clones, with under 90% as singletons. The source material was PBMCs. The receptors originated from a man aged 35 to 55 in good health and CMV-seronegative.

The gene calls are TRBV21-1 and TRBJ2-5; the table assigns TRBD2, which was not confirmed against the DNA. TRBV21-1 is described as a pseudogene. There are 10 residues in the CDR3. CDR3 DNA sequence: TGTGCCAGCAGCGAGGAGACCCAGTACTTC. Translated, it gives CASSEETQYF.

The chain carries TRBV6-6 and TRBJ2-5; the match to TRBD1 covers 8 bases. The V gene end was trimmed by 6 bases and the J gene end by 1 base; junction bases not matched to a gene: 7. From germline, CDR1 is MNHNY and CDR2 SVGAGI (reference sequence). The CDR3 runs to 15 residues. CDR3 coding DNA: TGTGCCAGCAGCGAGGAGGACAGGGCCCAAGAGACCCAGTACTTC. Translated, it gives CASSEEDRAQETQYF.

In DNA, the CDR3 is TGTGCCAGCAGCTTCAGGGGGACAAACTTTAACTATGGCTACACCTTC. It is translated as CASSFRGTNFNYGYTF. V gene TRBV7-2 combines with J gene TRBJ1-2; 7 positions match TRBD1. CDR1 and CDR2 from the germline V gene are SGHTA and FQGNSA. The V gene end was trimmed by 3 bases and the J gene end by 1 base; junction bases not matched to a gene: 8. The CDR3 covers 16 residues.

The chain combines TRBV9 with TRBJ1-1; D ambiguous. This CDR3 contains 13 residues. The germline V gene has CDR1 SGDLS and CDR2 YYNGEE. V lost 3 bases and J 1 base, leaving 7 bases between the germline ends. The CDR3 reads CASSEEGNTEAFF. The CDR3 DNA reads TGTGCCAGCAGCGAGGAGGGGAACACTGAAGCTTTCTTT. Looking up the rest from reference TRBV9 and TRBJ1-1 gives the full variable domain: DSGVTQTPKHLITATGQRVTLRCSPRSGDLSVYWYQQSLDQGLQFLIQYYNGEERAKGNILERFSAQQFPDLHSELNLSSLELGDSALYFCASSEEGNTEAFFGQGTRLTVV.

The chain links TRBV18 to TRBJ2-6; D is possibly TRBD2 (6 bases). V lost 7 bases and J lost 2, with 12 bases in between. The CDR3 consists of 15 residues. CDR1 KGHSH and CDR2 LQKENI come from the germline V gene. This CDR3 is CASFLGGTGANVLTF. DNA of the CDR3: TGTGCCAGCTTCCTGGGGGGTACTGGGGCCAACGTCCTGACTTTC.

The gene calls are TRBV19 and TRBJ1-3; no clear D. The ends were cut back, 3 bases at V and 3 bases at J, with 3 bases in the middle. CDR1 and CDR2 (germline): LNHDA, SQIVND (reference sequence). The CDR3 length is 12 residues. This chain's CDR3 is CASSIVGNTIYF. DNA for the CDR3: TGTGCCAGTAGTATCGTTGGAAACACCATATATTTT.

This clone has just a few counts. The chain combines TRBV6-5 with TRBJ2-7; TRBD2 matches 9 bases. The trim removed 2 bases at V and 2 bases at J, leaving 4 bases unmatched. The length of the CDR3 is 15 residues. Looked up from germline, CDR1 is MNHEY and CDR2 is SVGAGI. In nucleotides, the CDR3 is TGTGCCAGCAGTTACACAAGCGGGGGGACCTACGAGCAGTACTTC. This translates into CASSYTSGGTYEQYF.

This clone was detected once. The CDR3 loop is CASSEGANSGNTIYF. The CDR3 coding sequence is TGTGCCAGCAGCGAGGGGGCCAACTCTGGAAACACCATATATTTT. V usage is TRBV4-2 and J usage is TRBJ1-3; TRBD1 matches 7 bases. Germline V gene sequence: CDR1 LGHNA, CDR2 YNFKEQ. The CDR3 contains 15 residues. V lost 5 bases to trimming and J lost 0 bases; unmatched junction nucleotides: 4.

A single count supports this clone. Written as DNA, the CDR3 is TGTGCCAGCAGCTTAAGCGGGGGAAAAGAGACCCAGTACTTC. It encodes CASSLSGGKETQYF. J is TRBJ2-5 and V is TRBV7-9, with TRBD2 identical over 8 bases. V lost 2 bases and J lost 3; bases outside the gene matches: 2. This CDR3 is built from 14 residues. The germline CDR1 and CDR2 sequences are SEHNR and FQNEAQ (reference sequence).

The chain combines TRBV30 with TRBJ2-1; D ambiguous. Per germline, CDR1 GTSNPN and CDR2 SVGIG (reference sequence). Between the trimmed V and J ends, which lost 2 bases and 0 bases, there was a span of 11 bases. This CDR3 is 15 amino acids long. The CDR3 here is CAWSSDFSSYNEQFF. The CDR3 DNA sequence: TGTGCCTGGAGTAGTGACTTCAGCTCCTACAATGAGCAGTTCTTC.

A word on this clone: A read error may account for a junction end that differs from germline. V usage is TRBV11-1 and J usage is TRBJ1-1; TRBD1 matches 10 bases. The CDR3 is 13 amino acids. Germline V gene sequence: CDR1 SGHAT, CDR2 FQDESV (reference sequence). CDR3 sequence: CASSPTGTGVLAF. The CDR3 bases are TGTGCCAGCAGCCCAACCGGGACAGGGGTTCTCGCCTTT.

The CDR3 reads CASSGNLAGGTQYF. The CDR3 DNA follows: TGTGCCAGCAGTGGGAATCTAGCGGGGGGTACGCAGTATTTT. The rearrangement links TRBV2 to TRBJ2-3; 11 bases are a match to TRBD2. Trimming removed 4 bases from V and 8 bases from J; junction bases left unmatched: 5. The CDR3 is 14 amino acids. Germline CDR1 reads SNHLY; CDR2 reads FYNNEI.

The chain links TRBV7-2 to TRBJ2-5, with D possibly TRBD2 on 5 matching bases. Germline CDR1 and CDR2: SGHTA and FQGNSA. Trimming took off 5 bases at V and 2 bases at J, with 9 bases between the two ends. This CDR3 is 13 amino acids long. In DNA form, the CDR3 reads TGTGCCAGCAGCCCTAGCTGGCAAGAGACCCAGTACTTC. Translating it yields CASSPSWQETQYF.

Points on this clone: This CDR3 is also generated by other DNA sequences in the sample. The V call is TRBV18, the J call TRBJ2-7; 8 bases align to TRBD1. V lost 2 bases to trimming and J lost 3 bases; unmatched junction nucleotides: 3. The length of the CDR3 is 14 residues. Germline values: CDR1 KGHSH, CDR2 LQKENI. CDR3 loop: CASSPRQGSYEQYF. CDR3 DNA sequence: TGTGCCAGCTCACCAAGACAGGGGAGCTACGAGCAGTACTTC.

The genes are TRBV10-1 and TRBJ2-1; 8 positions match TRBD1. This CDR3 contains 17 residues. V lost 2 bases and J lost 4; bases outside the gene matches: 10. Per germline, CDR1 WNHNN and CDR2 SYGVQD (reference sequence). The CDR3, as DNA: TGCGCCAGCAGTGAGGCAAACGGACAGGGTACATACAATGAGCAGTTCTTC. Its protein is CASSEANGQGTYNEQFF.

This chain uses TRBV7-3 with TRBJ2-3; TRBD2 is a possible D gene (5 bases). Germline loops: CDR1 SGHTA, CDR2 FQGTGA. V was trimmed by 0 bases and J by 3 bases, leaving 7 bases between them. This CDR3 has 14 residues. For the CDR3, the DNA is TGTGCCAGCAGCTTAACGAGGGAAACAGATACGCAGTATTTT. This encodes CASSLTRETDTQYF.

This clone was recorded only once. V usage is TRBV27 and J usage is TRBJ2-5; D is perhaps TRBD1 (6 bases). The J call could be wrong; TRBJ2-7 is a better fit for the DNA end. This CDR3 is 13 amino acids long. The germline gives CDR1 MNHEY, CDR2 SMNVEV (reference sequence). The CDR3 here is CASSSTGYNEQYF. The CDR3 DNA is TGTGCCAGCAGTTCAACAGGGTACAACGAGCAGTACTTC.

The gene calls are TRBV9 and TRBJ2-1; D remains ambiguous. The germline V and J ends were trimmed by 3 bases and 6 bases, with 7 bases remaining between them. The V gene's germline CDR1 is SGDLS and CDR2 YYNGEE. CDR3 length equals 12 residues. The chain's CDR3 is CASSGDSNEQFF. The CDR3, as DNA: TGTGCCAGCAGCGGCGACTCCAATGAGCAGTTCTTC.

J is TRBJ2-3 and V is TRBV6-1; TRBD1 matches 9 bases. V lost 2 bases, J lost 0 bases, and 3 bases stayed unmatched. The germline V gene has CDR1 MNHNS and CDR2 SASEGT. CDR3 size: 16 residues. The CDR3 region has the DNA TGTGCCAGCAGTGAATCGACAGGGGGTAGCACAGATACGCAGTATTTT. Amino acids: CASSESTGGSTDTQYF.

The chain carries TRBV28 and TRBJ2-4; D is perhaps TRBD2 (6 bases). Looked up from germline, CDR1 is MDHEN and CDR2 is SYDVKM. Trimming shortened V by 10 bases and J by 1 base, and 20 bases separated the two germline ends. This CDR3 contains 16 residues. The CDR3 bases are TGTGCCACCGGGGGAACGGGGACGTTGGCCAAAAACATTCAGTACTTC. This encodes CATGGTGTLAKNIQYF.

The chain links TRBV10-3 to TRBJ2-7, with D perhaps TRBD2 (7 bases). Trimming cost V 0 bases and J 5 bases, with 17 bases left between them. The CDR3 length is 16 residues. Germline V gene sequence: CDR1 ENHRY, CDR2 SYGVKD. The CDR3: CAISESWGGASDEQYF. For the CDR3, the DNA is TGTGCCATCAGTGAGTCATGGGGGGGGGCTTCGGACGAGCAGTACTTC.

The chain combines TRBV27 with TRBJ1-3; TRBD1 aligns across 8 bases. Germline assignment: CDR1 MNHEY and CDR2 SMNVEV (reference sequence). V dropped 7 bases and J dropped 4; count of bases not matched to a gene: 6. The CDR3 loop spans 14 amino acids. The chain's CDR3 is CASKTSGGGNTIYF. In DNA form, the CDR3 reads TGTGCCAGCAAGACATCAGGGGGCGGAAACACCATATATTTT.

The CDR3 loop is CASSPGQGARLNIQYF. CDR3 coding DNA: TGTGCCAGCAGTCCCGGACAGGGGGCGCGTCTAAACATTCAGTACTTC. The chain recombines TRBV28 with TRBJ2-4; 11 nucleotides match TRBD1. Trimming removed 5 bases from V and 6 bases from J; junction bases left unmatched: 9. Per germline, CDR1 MDHEN and CDR2 SYDVKM. The CDR3 spans 16 residues.

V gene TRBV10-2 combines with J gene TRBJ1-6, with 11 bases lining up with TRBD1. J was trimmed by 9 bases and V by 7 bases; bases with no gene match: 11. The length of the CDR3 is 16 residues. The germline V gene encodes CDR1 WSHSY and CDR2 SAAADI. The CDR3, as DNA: TGCGCCAGCACCTTAGGACAGGGGGCTTCTGGTTCACCCCTCCACTTT. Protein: CASTLGQGASGSPLHF.

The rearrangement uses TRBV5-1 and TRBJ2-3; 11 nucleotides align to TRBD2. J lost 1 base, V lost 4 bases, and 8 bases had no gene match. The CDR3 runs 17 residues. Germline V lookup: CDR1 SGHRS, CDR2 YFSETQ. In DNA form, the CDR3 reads TGCGCCAGCAGCAGGGATAGCGGGGGGGCCGGCACAGATACGCAGTATTTT. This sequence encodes CASSRDSGGAGTDTQYF. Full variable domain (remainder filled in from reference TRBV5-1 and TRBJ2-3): KAGVTQTPRYLIKTRGQQVTLSCSPISGHRSVSWYQQTPGQGLQFLFEYFSETQRNKGNFPGRFSGRQFSNSRSEMNVSTLELGDSALYLCASSRDSGGAGTDTQYFGPGTRLTVL.